The next 18 T cell receptor beta chains were all read from a single sample in a study of Graves' ophthalmopathy and Graves' hyperthyroidism. Scientists amplified the TCR beta CDR3 regions from RNA transcripts. HTBI primers primed a first-round RT-PCR, and a second-round multiplex PCR followed. MiXCR, applied by TCRdb to the multiplex PCR reads, yields one record per CDR3 protein. Of 340,000 or so distinct CDR3 sequences listed, 15% to 20% were seen once; the top ten hold more than 9%. Specimen: peripheral blood. The receptor set was obtained from an adult man with Graves' ophthalmopathy.

J is TRBJ2-7 and V is TRBV10-3, with 8 bases aligning to TRBD2. CDR1 ENHRY and CDR2 SYGVKD come from the germline V gene. V gave up 4 bases and J gave up 6 bases; unmatched junction bases: 5. The CDR3 extends over 13 amino acids. This chain's CDR3 is CAISAREGGEQYF. CDR3 bases: TGTGCCATCAGTGCCCGGGAGGGTGGCGAGCAGTACTTC.

This clonotype has a count of ten or more. This chain joins TRBV6-2 or TRBV6-3 and TRBJ2-2, with 7 bases aligning to TRBD1. V shed 10 bases and J 5 bases; nucleotides not matched to a gene: 10. CDR1 and CDR2 from the germline V gene are MNHEY and SVGEGT. This CDR3 is built from 14 residues. DNA for the CDR3: TGTGCCACCACCGGGACAGTTAGAACCGGGGAGCTGTTTTTT. Translating gives CATTGTVRTGELFF.

This clonotype was seen ten or more times. The chain combines TRBV25-1 with TRBJ2-5; D is unresolved. The V end lost 4 bases, the J end lost 1 base, and 7 bases lay between the germline ends. The CDR3 covers 13 residues. Germline-derived CDR1 and CDR2 are MGHDK and SYGVNS. In DNA form, the CDR3 reads TGTGCCAGCAGTGCCGACACCCAAGAGACCCAGTACTTC. Translation: CASSADTQETQYF.

Ten or more counts support this clonotype. The chain links TRBV6-1 to TRBJ1-3, with D tentatively TRBD1 (5 bases). The CDR3 has 16 residues. Germline loops: CDR1 MNHNS, CDR2 SASEGT. Trimming cost V 0 bases and J 0 bases, with 9 bases left between them. The CDR3 DNA sequence: TGTGCCAGCAGTGAAGCCGGGACGGACTCTGGAAACACCATATATTTT. Its translation is CASSEAGTDSGNTIYF.

This clonotype was counted many times. This sequence joins TRBV20-1 and TRBJ2-5, with TRBD2 matching 7 bases. V trimming: 4 bases; J trimming: 1 base; junction bases outside the gene matches: 6. The germline V gene has CDR1 DFQATT and CDR2 SNEGSKA (reference sequence). This CDR3 is built from 14 residues. The CDR3 is CSATVAGVQETQYF. The CDR3 DNA reads TGCAGTGCTACGGTAGCGGGTGTCCAAGAGACCCAGTACTTC.

This clonotype has ten or more counts. The CDR3 end shows no conserved phenylalanine or tryptophan, and so a read error is likely. This chain uses TRBV7-6 with TRBJ2-2; 15 bases map to TRBD2. The germline gives CDR1 SGHVS, CDR2 FNYEAQ. The CDR3 spans 19 residues. The J segment lost 3 bases and the V segment lost 1 base, leaving 6 bases of the junction unmatched. The CDR3 DNA reads TGTGCCAGCAGCTTAGGGACTAGCGGGAGGGCCTCGGACACCGGGGAGCTGTTTTAT. This sequence encodes CASSLGTSGRASDTGELFY.

This clonotype has at least ten counts. The V and J genes are TRBV11-2 and TRBJ2-5, with a weak D call TRBD2 (7 bases). The V end lost 6 bases, the J end lost 4 bases, and 15 bases lay between the germline ends. This CDR3 has 14 amino acids. CDR1 and CDR2 (germline): SGHAT, FQNNGV. CDR3 residues: CASSFGRGRETQYF. CDR3 sequence (DNA): TGTGCCAGCAGTTTTGGGCGGGGGCGAGAGACCCAGTACTTC. The variable domain in full, completed from reference TRBV11-2 and TRBJ2-5, reads EAGVAQSPRYKIIEKRQSVAFWCNPISGHATLYWYQQILGQGPKLLIQFQNNGVVDDSQLPKDRFSAERLKGVDSTLKIQPAKLEDSAVYLCASSFGRGRETQYFGPGTRLLVL.

The genes are TRBV6-1 and TRBJ2-7, with 12 bases that match TRBD1. The CDR3 contains 14 residues. Trimming took 8 bases from V and 7 from J; bases not matched to a gene: 9. Per germline, CDR1 MNHNS and CDR2 SASEGT. The CDR3 spells CASGPGQGAHEQYF. The CDR3 nucleotides read TGTGCCAGCGGCCCGGGACAGGGGGCTCATGAGCAGTACTTC.

The chain carries TRBV6-1 and TRBJ1-5; D possibly corresponds to TRBD1 (6 bases). There are 13 residues in the CDR3. Trimming shortened V by 6 bases and J by 3 bases, and 9 bases separated the two germline ends. CDR1 MNHNS and CDR2 SASEGT come from the germline V gene. The CDR3 loop is CASRDRFNQPQHF. CDR3 sequence (DNA): TGTGCCAGCAGGGACAGATTCAATCAGCCCCAGCATTTT.

In its sample, this clonotype was seen many times. The chain recombines TRBV6-5 with TRBJ1-1, with D maybe TRBD1 (5 bases). Germline assignment: CDR1 MNHEY and CDR2 SVGAGI. CDR3 length: 15 residues. V was cut by 2 bases and J by 8 bases, with 18 bases left in between. This CDR3 reads CASSYGSGLMGEAFF. The CDR3 nucleotides read TGTGCCAGCAGTTACGGCTCAGGGCTGATGGGGGAAGCTTTCTTT.

The sample holds many counts of this clonotype. V is TRBV27 and J is TRBJ1-6, with D uncertain. V was pared by 3 bases and J by 2 bases, with 8 bases between. Germline V gives CDR1 MNHEY, CDR2 SMNVEV (reference sequence). The CDR3 runs to 15 residues. The CDR3 region is CASSFQTAYNSPLHF. In DNA, the CDR3 is TGTGCCAGCAGTTTTCAGACCGCCTATAATTCACCCCTCCACTTT.

The table lists this clonotype with many counts. The chain uses TRBV5-1 and TRBJ2-2; the D is unclear. This CDR3 is 16 amino acids long. Trimming stripped 0 bases from V and 1 base from J, with 10 bases between. The germline V gene has CDR1 SGHRS and CDR2 YFSETQ. The CDR3 DNA reads as TGCGCCAGCAGCTTGGTTCCATTCGGGAACACCGGGGAGCTGTTTTTT. It translates to CASSLVPFGNTGELFF. Combining the CDR3 with reference TRBV5-1 and TRBJ2-2 gives the whole variable domain KAGVTQTPRYLIKTRGQQVTLSCSPISGHRSVSWYQQTPGQGLQFLFEYFSETQRNKGNFPGRFSGRQFSNSRSEMNVSTLELGDSALYLCASSLVPFGNTGELFFGEGSRLTVL.

V usage is TRBV6-1 and J usage is TRBJ1-5, with a tentative D call TRBD1 (5 bases). Germline lookup yields CDR1 MNHNS and CDR2 SASEGT. With 5 bases removed from V and 6 bases from J, the gap between germline ends came to 14 bases. This CDR3 comprises 14 residues. This CDR3 is CASSTGGPGQPQHF. Written as DNA, the CDR3 is TGTGCCAGCAGTACCGGGGGACCCGGTCAGCCCCAGCATTTT.

This clonotype was counted many times. V usage is TRBV19 and J usage is TRBJ1-1; TRBD1 matches at 8 bases. Losses at the gene ends were 7 bases for V and 0 bases for J; bases not matched to a gene: 10. CDR1 is LNHDA, CDR2 SQIVND, per germline (reference sequence). The CDR3 covers 16 residues. The CDR3 is CASTLTGGWVNTEAFF. CDR3 bases: TGTGCCAGTACCCTAACAGGGGGATGGGTGAACACTGAAGCTTTCTTT.

The chain carries TRBV11-2 and TRBJ1-2; D is ambiguous. CDR3 size: 15 residues. CDR1 and CDR2 from the germline V gene are SGHAT and FQNNGV. The V gene lost 1 base and the J gene lost 0 bases, with 9 bases spanning the gap. The CDR3 bases are TGTGCCAGCAGCTTAGGGCACAAAGCTAACTATGGCTACACCTTC. Translation: CASSLGHKANYGYTF.

This clonotype was recorded many times. The V call is TRBV3-1, the J call TRBJ1-1; D gene unclear. The ends were cut back, 0 bases at V and 3 bases at J, with 11 bases in the middle. The CDR3 is 15 amino acids. CDR1 and CDR2 (germline): LGHDT, YNNKEL (reference sequence). DNA of the CDR3: TGTGCCAGCAGCCAAGATCCAGGTCCGGACACTGAAGCTTTCTTT. This encodes CASSQDPGPDTEAFF. Variable domain in full (rest from reference TRBV3-1 and TRBJ1-1): DTAVSQTPKYLVTQMGNDKSIKCEQNLGHDTMYWYKQDSKKFLKIMFSYNNKELIINETVPNRFSPKSPDKAHLNLHINSLELGDSAVYFCASSQDPGPDTEAFFGQGTRLTVV.

This clonotype was detected ten times or more. The rearrangement links TRBV20-1 to TRBJ1-2, with D possibly matching TRBD1 (6 bases). V was clipped by 3 bases and J by 4 bases, with 15 bases between them. The germline CDR1 and CDR2 sequences are DFQATT and SNEGSKA (reference sequence). The CDR3 runs 14 residues. The CDR3 DNA reads as TGCAGTGCTAGTGTAGGGGGTGAGGGCTATGGCTACACCTTC. Translating it yields CSASVGGEGYGYTF.

The J gene is TRBJ1-1, the V gene TRBV7-2, with D possibly matching TRBD1 (6 bases). V shed 1 base and J shed 4 bases, with 10 bases lying between them. The CDR3 is 14 amino acids. Germline loops: CDR1 SGHTA, CDR2 FQGNSA. DNA of the CDR3: TGTGCCAGCAGCTTAGTACAGGGCGGCACTGAAGCTTTCTTT. Translated, it gives CASSLVQGGTEAFF.